This passage covers 8 T cell receptor beta chains from one sample sequenced in a study of regulatory T cells in long-lasting Graves disease. To make TCR beta libraries, researchers used iRepertoire HTBI primers and Arm-PCR of CDR3 regions. MiXCR, run by TCRdb on the multiplex PCR reads, gives a single entry per CDR3 protein. This table has 400,000 to 500,000 distinct CDR3 sequences, about 15% appearing once. Time point indicated: newly diagnosed GD, antithyroid drugs for less than 3 months. PBMCs were the source of the RNA used for TCR sequencing. These data also formed part of another study, on T cells in Graves' hyperthyroidism and ophthalmopathy.

Sample: peripheral blood mononuclear cells (PBMCs), taken at new diagnosis, from a patient treated with antithyroid drugs. The origin of the receptors is a woman aged 30 to 39 with Graves disease.

Ten or more counts support this clonotype. The chain links TRBV27 to TRBJ2-3; D might be TRBD2 (6 bases). The germline V gene has CDR1 MNHEY and CDR2 SMNVEV (reference sequence). V was cut by 10 bases and J by 2 bases, with 13 bases left in between. The CDR3 contains 13 residues. The CDR3, as DNA: TGTGCCATGGCGGGGCGGATCACAGATACGCAGTATTTT. Protein: CAMAGRITDTQYF.

There are a few counts of this clonotype. The V and J genes are TRBV4-3 and TRBJ2-1; possible D gene TRBD1, 5 bases. CDR1 is LGHNA and CDR2 is YSLEER in the germline V gene. The CDR3 spans 14 residues. Trimming took off 0 bases at V and 6 bases at J, with 9 bases between the two ends. As DNA, the CDR3 is TGCGCCAGCAGCCAAGAGGGGCACCTCAATGAGCAGTTCTTC. Translated, it gives CASSQEGHLNEQFF.

The chain uses TRBV7-3 and TRBJ1-1; 9 bases match TRBD1. The germline V gene encodes CDR1 SGHTA and CDR2 FQGTGA. Trimming cost V 4 bases and J 6 bases; bases outside gene matches: 9. CDR3 size: 15 residues. CDR3 in amino acids: CASSSTGQGSAEAFF. Here the CDR3 DNA reads TGTGCCAGCAGCTCAACGGGACAGGGTAGCGCTGAAGCTTTCTTT.

The table lists this clonotype with a few counts. The chain combines TRBV6-1 with TRBJ2-3; D might be TRBD2 (6 bases). Trimming removed 8 bases at V and 3 bases at J, with 21 bases between. Germline V gene data show CDR1 as MNHNS and CDR2 as SASEGT. CDR3 size: 16 residues. The CDR3 loop is CASGGTCGKVTDTQYF. DNA of the CDR3: TGTGCCAGCGGAGGGACTTGCGGGAAGGTTACAGATACGCAGTATTTT.

This clonotype was detected many times. V usage is TRBV9 and J usage is TRBJ2-5; the D gene is possibly TRBD1 (5 bases). Germline CDR1 is SGDLS and CDR2 is YYNGEE. The CDR3 consists of 14 residues. V dropped 2 bases and J dropped 5 bases, with 13 bases sitting between them. CDR3 DNA sequence: TGTGCCAGCAGCGTGGGGCTGCTAGGGGAGACCCAGTACTTC. Translated: CASSVGLLGETQYF.

In this sample, this clonotype turned up many times. The V and J genes are TRBV10-3 and TRBJ2-1, with 9 bases fitting TRBD1. The V segment lost 7 bases and the J segment 7 bases; nucleotides outside the gene matches: 5. Germline assignment: CDR1 ENHRY and CDR2 SYGVKD. The CDR3 spans 13 residues. CDR3 nucleotides: TGTGCCATCAACGGCGGGACAGGGAATGAGCAGTTCTTC. It specifies CAINGGTGNEQFF.

This clonotype turned up a few times. The rearrangement uses TRBV11-2 and TRBJ2-1; TRBD2 aligns across 11 bases. Germline V gene lookup returns CDR1 SGHAT and CDR2 FQNNGV. V trimming: 5 bases; J trimming: 5 bases; junction bases outside the gene matches: 8. CDR3 length equals 16 residues. CDR3 sequence (DNA): TGTGCCAGCAGCCACCCACTAGCGGGAGTTGACAATGAGCAGTTCTTC. It is translated as CASSHPLAGVDNEQFF. Together with reference TRBV11-2 and TRBJ2-1, the CDR3 gives the full variable domain: EAGVAQSPRYKIIEKRQSVAFWCNPISGHATLYWYQQILGQGPKLLIQFQNNGVVDDSQLPKDRFSAERLKGVDSTLKIQPAKLEDSAVYLCASSHPLAGVDNEQFFGPGTRLTVL.

A word on this clonotype: It differs at one base from a far larger clone, so likely a read error. V usage is TRBV6-2 or TRBV6-3 and J usage is TRBJ2-3; 8 nucleotides align to TRBD2. CDR1 and CDR2 from the germline V gene are MNHEY and SVGEGT. The CDR3 spans 15 residues. Unmatched junction bases numbered 13, after V lost 10 bases and J lost 4 bases. The chain's CDR3 is CANSRGTSGADTQYF. CDR3 coding DNA: TGTGCCAACAGCCGGGGGACTAGTGGGGCAGATACGCAGTATTTT.